This T cell receptor beta chain stems from a study of blood T cell repertoires in COVID-19. Study-level information: The study drew acute and convalescent COVID-19 samples from the United States, Italy and Spain.

This clone appeared a few times. Methods used by the authors: Scientists estimated how many nucleated cells there were by amplifying reference gene primers. Repertoires were generated with immunoSEQ multiplex PCR, while TCRdb's copy carries only in-frame clones and drops some. V and J calls and clone size are as listed in that table; D and trimming were resolved from the DNA. There are tens of thousands of clones in the sample; 82% occur only once, and roughly 15% lies in the top ten. This CDR3 is built from 16 residues. Trimming removed 0 bases at V and 4 bases at J, with 16 bases between. Germline loops: CDR1 SGDLS, CDR2 YYNGEE.

The chain combines TRBV9 with TRBJ2-5; D not resolved. Input material: peripheral blood. This sequence was found in a woman at least 80 years old with acute or convalescent COVID-19. CDR3 nucleotide sequence: TGTGCCAGCAGCGTAGGAGCCCCCCTCGGTGGAGAGACCCAGTACTTC. It codes for CASSVGAPLGGETQYF.